This TCR beta chain was recovered during a study of vaccination and CD4 T cells after COVID-19. Study information: Convalescent cases consisted of six males and four females, of whom two were Hispanic. Cells received overlapping spike peptides from SARS-CoV-2, HCoV-NL63, HCoV-OC43 and HCoV-229E as stimulation.

V was clipped by 5 bases and J by 4 bases, with 14 bases between them. The CDR3 is 14 residues long. From germline, CDR1 is SGHTA and CDR2 FQGNSA. This clonotype showed up just a few times. What it recognizes is unknown. Study-level findings and limits: Convalescent patients' vaccine-specific clones were spike mono-reactive in 304 of 307 cases.

Cultured CD4+ T cell DNA was sequenced using the Oncomine TCR Beta short-read assay. TCRdb recomputed calls from the PCR reads with MiXCR, one row per CDR3 protein. The sample shows roughly 15,000 distinct CDR3 sequences, around 45% of them seen only once. Noted treatment: approximately 9-day PBMC culture with coronavirus spike peptide pools or control peptides (ViraFEST assay). The material was CD4+ T cells from blood, cultured in vitro, obtained before SARS-CoV-2 vaccination. The rearrangement uses TRBV7-2 and TRBJ1-1, with D possibly TRBD1 on 6 matching bases. This clonotype originated in a human donor who received a COVID-19 vaccine. CDR3 sequence (DNA): TGTGCCAGCAGCCAAGCCCGGGGGGCCACTGAAGCTTTCTTT. Its protein product is CASSQARGATEAFF. Full variable domain (outside the CDR3, taken from reference TRBV7-2 and TRBJ1-1): GAGVSQSPSNKVTEKGKDVELRCDPISGHTALYWYRQSLGQGLEFLIYFQGNSAPDKSGLPSDRFSAERTGGSVSTLTIQRTQQEDSAVYLCASSQARGATEAFFGQGTRLTVV.